This entry is about one T cell receptor beta chain. This entry comes from a study of CD8+ T cells in alopecia areata. This sample's treatment: oral pan-JAK inhibitor, 5-10 mg twice daily. This CDR3 spans 16 amino acids. Germline CDR1 is SGHRS and CDR2 is YFSETQ. V was pared by 3 bases and J by 3 bases, with 9 bases of the junction left unmatched. In each case, RNA was isolated and then reverse transcribed into cDNA as the sequencing template. This table comes from immunoSEQ multiplex PCR, and its TCRdb copy is limited to in-frame clones, with some not included. The data hold around 160,000 clones, with 50% to 65% observed a single time.

The TCR comes from a human donor with alopecia areata. V is TRBV5-1 and J is TRBJ2-7; 10 bases align to TRBD2. Sequencing used CD4+ T cells sorted from blood, obtained at week 24, from a patient treated with tofacitinib. This CDR3 is CASSSSLAGDFYEQYF. The CDR3 DNA sequence: TGCGCCAGCAGCTCCTCCCTAGCGGGGGACTTCTACGAGCAGTACTTC.